Listed here are 22 T cell receptor beta chains from one sample, sequenced in a study of vaccination and CD4 T cells after COVID-19. Scientists ran DNA taken from cultured CD4+ T cells through the Oncomine TCR Beta short-read assay for sequencing. TCRdb ran MiXCR on the PCR reads and lists one entry per CDR3 protein. The sample has roughly 15,000 distinct CDR3 sequences, 28% seen once; the top ten hold roughly a sixth. No antigens are known for them. Treatment meaning: approximately 9-day PBMC culture with coronavirus spike peptide pools or control peptides (ViraFEST assay). The sequenced sample consisted of cultured CD4+ T cells from blood. All receptors come from a human donor with COVID-19.

This sequence joins TRBV6-5 and TRBJ1-3, with D perhaps TRBD1 (6 bases). CDR1 is MNHEY, CDR2 SVGAGI, per germline. Trimming removed 0 bases at V and 2 bases at J, with 17 bases between. The CDR3 loop spans 18 amino acids. CDR3 DNA: TGTGCCAGCAGTTACTCGACCACAGGGCTTCGAACTGGAAACACCATATATTTT. Amino acid sequence: CASSYSTTGLRTGNTIYF.

The chain is built from TRBV7-3 and TRBJ2-2; D is unclear. V was cut by 3 bases and J by 0 bases, with 5 bases left in between. There are 14 residues in the CDR3. CDR1 and CDR2 (germline): SGHTA, FQGTGA. CDR3 sequence reads: CASSLGTNTGELFF. The CDR3 DNA reads TGTGCCAGCAGCTTGGGCACGAACACCGGGGAGCTGTTTTTT.

The chain couples TRBV2 to TRBJ1-2; D is unresolved. Germline assignment: CDR1 SNHLY and CDR2 FYNNEI. CDR3 length: 15 residues. With 7 bases removed from V and 0 bases from J, the gap between germline ends came to 15 bases. This CDR3 reads CASTPDYFPNYGYTF. The DNA of the CDR3 is TGTGCCAGCACCCCCGACTACTTTCCTAACTATGGCTACACCTTC. Full variable domain (remainder filled in from reference TRBV2 and TRBJ1-2): EPEVTQTPSHQVTQMGQEVILRCVPISNHLYFYWYRQILGQKVEFLVSFYNNEISEKSEIFDDQFSVERPDGSNFTLKIRSTKLEDSAMYFCASTPDYFPNYGYTFGSGTRLTVV.

The table lists this clonotype with a few counts. The chain carries TRBV12-3 or TRBV12-4 and TRBJ1-5; D gene ambiguous. V was shortened by 7 bases and J by 11 bases, with 18 bases between the two germline ends. The CDR3 covers 13 residues. The CDR3: CASTEHASMAQHF. The CDR3 bases are TGTGCCAGCACTGAACACGCTTCTATGGCCCAGCATTTT.

In its sample, this clonotype was seen a few times. This chain links TRBV5-1 with TRBJ2-7; D might be TRBD1 or TRBD2, each matching 5 bases. V lost 0 bases, J lost 0 bases, and 7 bases lay in between. There are 14 residues in the CDR3. CDR1 and CDR2 (germline): SGHRS, YFSETQ. CDR3 DNA sequence: TGCGCCAGCAGCTTGGAGGGGAGCTCCTACGAGCAGTACTTC. Translating it yields CASSLEGSSYEQYF.

The genes are TRBV7-2 and TRBJ1-4; 8 bases are shared with TRBD1. The trim removed 6 bases at V and 8 bases at J, leaving 8 bases unmatched. The CDR3 loop spans 14 amino acids. Per the germline V gene, CDR1 is SGHTA and CDR2 is FQGNSA. The CDR3 sequence is CASRLGQAGEKLFF. The DNA of the CDR3 is TGTGCCAGCAGATTGGGACAGGCGGGAGAAAAACTGTTTTTT.

The chain links TRBV5-1 to TRBJ2-3; either TRBD1 or TRBD2 may fit D (6 bases each). The V and J ends lost 0 bases and 1 base respectively, with 9 bases between them. This CDR3 has 15 amino acids. The germline gives CDR1 SGHRS, CDR2 YFSETQ. The chain's CDR3 is CASSLGGAGTDTQYF. In DNA, the CDR3 is TGCGCCAGCAGCTTGGGGGGGGCCGGCACAGATACGCAGTATTTT.

This clonotype turned up a few times. V is TRBV28 and J is TRBJ1-5, with 7 positions matching TRBD1. The CDR3 runs to 16 residues. Trimming at V came to 1 base and at J to 7 bases, leaving 10 bases not matched to a gene. The germline V gene has CDR1 MDHEN and CDR2 SYDVKM. The CDR3: CASSLFRQGKSQPQHF. The CDR3, as DNA: TGTGCCAGCAGTTTATTTCGACAGGGTAAGTCCCAGCCCCAGCATTTT.

The chain has TRBV2 and TRBJ2-1; 7 nucleotides line up with TRBD1. The CDR3 has 13 residues. CDR1 is SNHLY, CDR2 FYNNEI, per germline. V shed 8 bases, J shed 5 bases, and the junction held 6 bases outside the gene matches. CDR3 residues: CASQTGWHNEQFF. In DNA form, the CDR3 reads TGTGCCAGCCAGACAGGGTGGCACAATGAGCAGTTCTTC.

The rearrangement joins TRBV7-2 to TRBJ2-1, with 8 positions matching TRBD2. Germline V lookup: CDR1 SGHTA, CDR2 FQGNSA. The CDR3 length is 17 residues. Trimming removed 1 base from V and 5 bases from J; junction bases left unmatched: 10. The CDR3 sequence is CASSLVSSSGGDNEQFF. CDR3 coding DNA: TGTGCCAGCAGCTTAGTTTCGTCCAGCGGGGGAGACAATGAGCAGTTCTTC.

The chain employs TRBV18 and TRBJ1-2; D call uncertain. CDR3 length equals 14 residues. Germline values: CDR1 KGHSH, CDR2 LQKENI. The germline V and J ends were trimmed by 6 bases and 4 bases, with 15 bases remaining between them. This CDR3 reads CASSPGARPYGYTF. For the CDR3, the DNA is TGTGCCAGCTCGCCAGGCGCGAGACCCTATGGCTACACCTTC.

The V gene is TRBV13, the J gene TRBJ2-7, with TRBD1 as a possible D gene (6 bases). This CDR3 has 16 amino acids. The germline V gene has CDR1 PRHDT and CDR2 FYEKMQ (reference sequence). Deletions cut 2 bases from V and 0 bases from J, with 14 bases between. The CDR3 DNA is TGTGCCAGCAGCTTATCGGACAGAACAAGCTCCTACGAGCAGTACTTC. Amino acid sequence: CASSLSDRTSSYEQYF.

A few counts support this clonotype. J is TRBJ2-3 and V is TRBV7-8; D unclear. The length of the CDR3 is 15 residues. Germline CDR1 SGHVS, CDR2 FQNEAQ. V gave up 2 bases and J gave up 4 bases, with 13 bases separating them. This CDR3 is CASSLRGLVSDTQYF. The CDR3 coding sequence is TGTGCCAGCAGCTTACGTGGCCTAGTCTCAGATACGCAGTATTTT.

This clonotype showed up just once. The chain uses TRBV18 and TRBJ2-5, with D perhaps matching TRBD1 (6 bases). The V gene's germline CDR1 is KGHSH and CDR2 LQKENI. The CDR3 totals 14 residues. Deletions cut 1 base from V and 3 bases from J, with 9 bases between. The CDR3 DNA follows: TGTGCCAGCTCACCACTAAGGGGGAAAGAGACCCAGTACTTC. The encoded protein is CASSPLRGKETQYF.

This chain joins TRBV6-1 and TRBJ2-1; the match to TRBD1 covers 8 bases. Germline values: CDR1 MNHNS, CDR2 SASEGT. The CDR3 loop spans 12 amino acids. V was clipped by 4 bases and J by 7 bases; unmatched bases: 0. The CDR3 DNA reads as TGTGCCAGCAGTGGACAGGGGAATGAGCAGTTCTTC. It codes for CASSGQGNEQFF.

This clonotype was detected once. The chain employs TRBV27 and TRBJ2-7, with 8 bases that match TRBD2. CDR1 is MNHEY and CDR2 is SMNVEV in the germline V gene (reference sequence). V dropped 3 bases and J dropped 6; count of bases not matched to a gene: 10. The CDR3 has 15 amino acids. Here the CDR3 DNA reads TGTGCCAGCAGTTTTCAAGCCGGGACTAGTTCCGAGCAGTACTTC. Amino acid sequence: CASSFQAGTSSEQYF.

Comment on this clonotype: An end of the junction does not agree with germline; a read error may underlie this. The rearrangement joins TRBV7-7 to TRBJ2-1; D might be TRBD1 or TRBD2, each matching 5 bases. CDR1 is SSHAT and CDR2 is FNYEAQ in the germline V gene (reference sequence). The CDR3 runs 17 residues. The CDR3 DNA reads TGTGCTAGCAGCTTAGGGTCCCGTGGGACGGCAGATAATGAGCAGTTCTTC. As protein: CASSLGSRGTADNEQFF.

The CDR3 sequence: CASSYSVSGAYQETQYF. The CDR3 region has the DNA TGTGCCAGCAGTTACTCAGTAAGCGGGGCGTACCAAGAGACCCAGTACTTC. The chain is built from TRBV6-5 and TRBJ2-5; 7 positions agree with TRBD2. V lost 0 bases to trimming and J lost 0 bases; unmatched junction nucleotides: 7. CDR3 length: 17 residues. CDR1 and CDR2 from the germline V gene are MNHEY and SVGAGI.

The chain recombines TRBV7-6 with TRBJ1-5; D is uncertain. V shed 1 base and J shed 2 bases, with 3 bases lying between them. CDR1 is SGHVS, CDR2 FNYEAQ, per germline. There are 13 residues in the CDR3. CDR3 sequence reads: CASSLGRNQPQHF. CDR3 DNA sequence: TGTGCCAGCAGCTTAGGCCGCAATCAGCCCCAGCATTTT.

There are a few counts of this clonotype. The chain couples TRBV6-4 to TRBJ1-2, with D perhaps TRBD1 (6 bases). The CDR3 totals 15 residues. V gave up 6 bases and J gave up 0 bases, with 14 bases separating them. Germline V gene data show CDR1 as MRHNA and CDR2 as SNTAGT. DNA for the CDR3: TGTGCCAGCAGGGCGGACAGCGCTACTAACTATGGCTACACCTTC. Translation gives CASRADSATNYGYTF.

The sample holds a few counts of this clonotype. The J gene is TRBJ1-6, the V gene TRBV7-9; weak D call: TRBD1 (5 bases). Germline V CDR1 and CDR2: SEHNR, FQNEAQ (reference sequence). This CDR3 contains 18 residues. Trimming stripped 1 base from V and 5 bases from J, with 18 bases between. CDR3 sequence: CASSLGLAGGVDNSPLHF. The CDR3 region has the DNA TGTGCCAGCAGCTTAGGGCTGGCGGGAGGGGTGGATAATTCACCCCTCCACTTT.

This clonotype was counted between two and nine times. The rearrangement uses TRBV7-6 and TRBJ1-1; perhaps TRBD1 as D (5 bases). Germline V CDR1 and CDR2: SGHVS, FNYEAQ. The CDR3 has 15 amino acids. The germline V and J ends were trimmed by 5 bases and 0 bases, with 13 bases remaining between them. The CDR3 coding sequence is TGTGCCAGCAGCCCGGGGACGCAACTGAACACTGAAGCTTTCTTT. Encoded protein: CASSPGTQLNTEAFF.